What follows are 27 T cell receptor beta chains derived from one specimen sequenced in a study of identifying expanded T cells in peripheral blood. Data came from immunoSEQ multiplex PCR; TCRdb stores just in-frame clones and leaves some out. The sample holds 100,000 to 150,000 clones, less than 90% seen once. The specimen was blood. These receptor sequences come from a person aged 18-70 years in good health.

The chain employs TRBV2 and TRBJ2-1, with 7 bases lining up with TRBD1. There are 14 residues in the CDR3. V trimming: 8 bases; J trimming: 9 bases; junction bases outside the gene matches: 13. CDR1 is SNHLY and CDR2 is FYNNEI in the germline V gene. CDR3 residues: CASDHGTVAVEQFF. The CDR3 DNA reads TGTGCCAGCGATCACGGGACAGTAGCTGTTGAGCAGTTCTTC. The full variable domain, in which reference TRBV2 and TRBJ2-1 provide the parts outside the CDR3, is EPEVTQTPSHQVTQMGQEVILRCVPISNHLYFYWYRQILGQKVEFLVSFYNNEISEKSEIFDDQFSVERPDGSNFTLKIRSTKLEDSAMYFCASDHGTVAVEQFFGPGTRLTVL.

This clone occurred once. The chain has TRBV9 and TRBJ2-7, with D unclear. CDR1 is SGDLS, CDR2 YYNGEE, per germline. The CDR3 runs to 15 residues. V lost 0 bases, J lost 0 bases, and 10 bases lay in between. The DNA of the CDR3 is TGTGCCAGCAGCGTAGCTACCAAAAGCTCCTACGAGCAGTACTTC. Protein sequence: CASSVATKSSYEQYF.

The rearrangement links TRBV6-1 to TRBJ2-7, with D perhaps matching TRBD1 (5 bases). This CDR3 has 15 residues. Germline assignment: CDR1 MNHNS and CDR2 SASEGT. V lost 1 base and J 3 bases, leaving 13 bases between the germline ends. The CDR3 bases are TGTGCCAGCAGTGAAGTAGATGGGGCCTACTACGAGCAGTACTTC. This codes for CASSEVDGAYYEQYF.

This sequence joins TRBV18 and TRBJ2-6; no definite D call. The CDR3 contains 15 residues. Germline values: CDR1 KGHSH, CDR2 LQKENI. V gave up 0 bases and J gave up 0 bases, with 3 bases separating them. CDR3 in amino acids: CASSPPNSGANVLTF. CDR3 DNA: TGTGCCAGCTCACCACCTAACTCTGGGGCCAACGTCCTGACTTTC. The variable domain in full, with the rest retrieved from reference TRBV18 and TRBJ2-6, is NAGVMQNPRHLVRRRGQEARLRCSPMKGHSHVYWYRQLPEEGLKFMVYLQKENIIDESGMPKERFSAEFPKEGPSILRIQQVVRGDSAAYFCASSPPNSGANVLTFGAGSRLTVL.

The V call is TRBV7-8, the J call TRBJ1-5; D remains unclear. This CDR3 has 15 amino acids. V dropped 1 base and J dropped 5 bases, with 12 bases sitting between them. The germline V gene encodes CDR1 SGHVS and CDR2 FQNEAQ. In DNA, the CDR3 is TGTGCCAGCAGCTTAGGATCCCAGTCGGATCAGCCCCAGCATTTT. It translates to CASSLGSQSDQPQHF.

The gene calls are TRBV6-5 and TRBJ2-5; D not certain. With 0 bases removed from V and 13 bases from J, the gap between germline ends came to 9 bases. Germline V gene lookup returns CDR1 MNHEY and CDR2 SVGAGI. CDR3 length: 11 residues. CDR3: CASSYSLEAYF. The CDR3 DNA follows: TGTGCCAGCAGTTACTCGTTAGAAGCGTACTTC.

The chain recombines TRBV6-5 with TRBJ2-3; D might be TRBD2 (6 bases). This CDR3 is 15 amino acids long. The V end lost 0 bases, the J end lost 4 bases, and 11 bases lay between the germline ends. CDR1 is MNHEY, CDR2 SVGAGI, per germline. The chain's CDR3 is CASSYSPGVSDTQYF. CDR3 nucleotide sequence: TGTGCCAGCAGTTACTCTCCGGGGGTTTCAGATACGCAGTATTTT.

The chain carries TRBV6-1 and TRBJ2-1, with D possibly being TRBD2 (6 bases). Between the trimmed V and J ends, which lost 11 bases and 8 bases, there was a span of 25 bases. Germline V gene sequence: CDR1 MNHNS, CDR2 SASEGT. CDR3 length: 15 residues. The CDR3 region is CAGAREVAVWDEQFF. In DNA, the CDR3 is TGTGCCGGGGCGCGGGAAGTAGCAGTTTGGGATGAGCAGTTCTTC.

This chain links TRBV9 with TRBJ1-1; possibly TRBD1 for D (5 bases). The germline CDR1 and CDR2 sequences are SGDLS and YYNGEE. The CDR3 has 14 residues. Between the trimmed V and J ends, which lost 0 bases and 1 base, there was a span of 7 bases. The CDR3 coding sequence is TGTGCCAGCAGCGTAGTCGGGGGGAACACTGAAGCTTTCTTT. This gives the protein CASSVVGGNTEAFF.

The CDR3 protein is CASSSTTSGKDNEQFF. The CDR3 coding sequence is TGTGCCAGCAGCTCGACGACTAGCGGGAAAGACAATGAGCAGTTCTTC. The rearrangement links TRBV11-3 to TRBJ2-1; 11 nucleotides align to TRBD2. V was pared by 4 bases and J by 5 bases, with 7 bases of the junction left unmatched. The CDR3 contains 16 residues. Germline V CDR1 and CDR2: SGHNT, YENEEA.

This chain joins TRBV28 and TRBJ1-1, with 7 bases lining up with TRBD1. This CDR3 contains 13 residues. CDR1 is MDHEN and CDR2 is SYDVKM in the germline V gene. V lost 8 bases and J lost 3; bases outside the gene matches: 6. The CDR3 nucleotides read TGTGCCAGCGGCAGGGGGTATTACACTGAAGCTTTCTTT. It translates to CASGRGYYTEAFF.

The chain joins TRBV2 to TRBJ2-5; D not resolved. Germline-derived CDR1 and CDR2 are SNHLY and FYNNEI. The V and J ends lost 3 bases and 5 bases respectively, with 10 bases between them. CDR3 length: 13 residues. CDR3 nucleotides: TGTGCCAGCAGTGATGATGGTAGCGAGACCCAGTACTTC. It specifies CASSDDGSETQYF.

This sequence joins TRBV18 and TRBJ2-5; D unresolved. V lost 1 base and J lost 2, with 5 bases in between. CDR3 size: 13 residues. Germline lookup yields CDR1 KGHSH and CDR2 LQKENI. CDR3 sequence reads: CASSPRQQETQYF. CDR3 DNA: TGTGCCAGCTCACCACGGCAGCAAGAGACCCAGTACTTC. Combining the CDR3 with reference TRBV18 and TRBJ2-5 gives the whole variable domain NAGVMQNPRHLVRRRGQEARLRCSPMKGHSHVYWYRQLPEEGLKFMVYLQKENIIDESGMPKERFSAEFPKEGPSILRIQQVVRGDSAAYFCASSPRQQETQYFGPGTRLLVL.

The chain carries TRBV10-3 and TRBJ1-1, with D perhaps TRBD1 (5 bases). V gave up 0 bases and J gave up 2 bases, with 13 bases separating them. CDR1 and CDR2 (germline): ENHRY, SYGVKD. This CDR3 region has 16 residues. CDR3 sequence: CAISESSQGPNTEAFF. CDR3 DNA: TGTGCCATCAGTGAGTCTAGTCAGGGCCCAAACACTGAAGCTTTCTTT.

This chain connects TRBV28 to TRBJ2-5; weak D call: TRBD2 (5 bases). The CDR3 length is 15 residues. V was clipped by 5 bases and J by 1 base, with 14 bases between them. Germline CDR1 and CDR2: MDHEN and SYDVKM. CDR3 nucleotides: TGTGCCAGCAGTGGGCCGGGCCGGGGCCAAGAGACCCAGTACTTC. It yields the protein CASSGPGRGQETQYF.

The chain combines TRBV6-1 with TRBJ1-2; 10 bases map to TRBD1. CDR1 and CDR2 (germline): MNHNS, SASEGT. V was clipped by 5 bases and J by 2 bases; unmatched bases: 5. The length of the CDR3 is 15 residues. The CDR3 nucleotides are TGTGCCAGCAGTTCCCCGGGACAGGGGAACTATGGCTACACCTTC. Translated, it gives CASSSPGQGNYGYTF.

This chain connects TRBV5-5 to TRBJ2-3; TRBD1 might be the D (6 bases). Looked up from germline, CDR1 is SGHKS and CDR2 is YYEKEE (reference sequence). Deletions cut 4 bases from V and 1 base from J, with 13 bases between. This CDR3 has 15 residues. In nucleotides, the CDR3 is TGTGCCAGCAGCAATACCCCAGGGGGCACAGATACGCAGTATTTT. Its protein product is CASSNTPGGTDTQYF.

The chain recombines TRBV5-1 with TRBJ1-3; 8 bases fit TRBD1. With 4 bases clipped from V and 4 bases from J, the junction kept 13 bases outside the gene matches. This CDR3 has 17 amino acids. The germline V gene encodes CDR1 SGHRS and CDR2 YFSETQ. The CDR3 sequence: CASSHRTGQTLGNTIYF. Here the CDR3 DNA reads TGCGCCAGCAGCCATAGGACAGGGCAGACATTAGGAAACACCATATATTTT.

J is TRBJ2-1 and V is TRBV2; 11 nucleotides align to TRBD2. CDR3 length equals 15 residues. Trimming cost V 6 bases and J 4 bases; bases outside gene matches: 5. Germline CDR1 is SNHLY and CDR2 is FYNNEI. In DNA form, the CDR3 reads TGTGCCAGCAGGGAGGGACTAGCGGATTACAATGAGCAGTTCTTC. Protein: CASREGLADYNEQFF.

This clone was seen more than once but under ten times. The sample has other DNA sequences that encode this CDR3 too. This chain joins TRBV5-1 and TRBJ2-3; 10 nucleotides agree with TRBD2. The CDR3 covers 16 residues. Germline loops: CDR1 SGHRS, CDR2 YFSETQ. Trimming took 0 bases from V and 3 from J; bases not matched to a gene: 4. CDR3 loop: CASSLAGTSVTDTQYF. Written as DNA, the CDR3 is TGCGCCAGCAGCTTGGCCGGGACTAGCGTGACAGATACGCAGTATTTT.

CDR3 protein: CASSFVPGSGNTIYF. CDR3 bases: TGTGCCAGCAGCTTCGTTCCAGGGTCTGGAAACACCATATATTTT. J is TRBJ1-3 and V is TRBV5-5, with a possible D match to TRBD1 (5 bases). V was clipped by 2 bases and J by 1 base, with 10 bases between them. Germline-derived CDR1 and CDR2 are SGHKS and YYEKEE (reference sequence). The CDR3 runs 15 residues.

The rearrangement uses TRBV6-6 and TRBJ2-7; 9 bases align to TRBD1. Trimming at V came to 10 bases and at J to 3 bases, leaving 13 bases not matched to a gene. CDR1 and CDR2 from the germline V gene are MNHNY and SVGAGI (reference sequence). The CDR3 has 15 residues. This chain's CDR3 is CATYAEDRGFYEQYF. CDR3 nucleotides: TGTGCCACCTACGCCGAAGACAGGGGGTTCTACGAGCAGTACTTC.

This chain uses TRBV5-8 with TRBJ1-1; D is undetermined. The V end lost 2 bases, the J end lost 0 bases, and 11 bases lay between the germline ends. The CDR3 runs 15 residues. The V gene's germline CDR1 is SGHTS and CDR2 YDEGEE. CDR3 DNA: TGTGCCAGCAGCTTAGTAGGGTCGATGAACACTGAAGCTTTCTTT. Amino acid sequence: CASSLVGSMNTEAFF.

The chain couples TRBV6-4 to TRBJ2-3; tentatively, D is TRBD1 or TRBD2 (5 bases each). Germline CDR1 MRHNA, CDR2 SNTAGT. V was pared by 6 bases and J by 5 bases, with 12 bases between. This CDR3 has 13 residues. This CDR3 is CASSFGDEDTQYF. The CDR3 nucleotides read TGTGCCAGCAGCTTTGGGGACGAAGATACGCAGTATTTT.

CDR3 DNA sequence: TGTGCCAGCATCGAGTCGGGGGGGGCCCAAGAGACCCAGTACTTC. Translating gives CASIESGGAQETQYF. The J gene is TRBJ2-5, the V gene TRBV6-5, with 8 bases matching TRBD2. Unmatched junction bases numbered 8, after V lost 7 bases and J lost 1 base. This CDR3 has 15 amino acids. Germline V gives CDR1 MNHEY, CDR2 SVGAGI.

V and J are TRBV7-3 and TRBJ2-1, with 7 bases lining up with TRBD1. CDR1 SGHTA and CDR2 FQGTGA come from the germline V gene. Trimming cost V 4 bases and J 7 bases; bases outside gene matches: 4. The CDR3 sequence is 13 residues long. The CDR3 spells CASSYTGVNEQFF. The CDR3 DNA follows: TGTGCCAGCAGCTACACAGGGGTTAATGAGCAGTTCTTC. Looking up the rest from reference TRBV7-3 and TRBJ2-1 gives the full variable domain: GAGVSQTPSNKVTEKGKYVELRCDPISGHTALYWYRQSLGQGPEFLIYFQGTGAADDSGLPNDRFFAVRPEGSVSTLKIQRTERGDSAVYLCASSYTGVNEQFFGPGTRLTVL.

The chain links TRBV2 to TRBJ2-3, with D perhaps TRBD1 (5 bases). The CDR3 is 14 residues long. Deletions cut 8 bases from V and 0 bases from J, with 12 bases between. The germline CDR1 and CDR2 sequences are SNHLY and FYNNEI. The DNA for the CDR3 is TGTGCCAGCTCACAGGCTACTAGCACAGATACGCAGTATTTT. This gives the protein CASSQATSTDTQYF. Looking up the rest from reference TRBV2 and TRBJ2-3 gives the full variable domain: EPEVTQTPSHQVTQMGQEVILRCVPISNHLYFYWYRQILGQKVEFLVSFYNNEISEKSEIFDDQFSVERPDGSNFTLKIRSTKLEDSAMYFCASSQATSTDTQYFGPGTRLTVL.